Shown below are 17 T cell receptor beta chains from a single sample sequenced in a study of CD8 T cells in Susac syndrome. RNA amounts of about 0.45 to 1 ug underwent reverse transcription with random hexamers. Using its own MiXCR run on the immunoSEQ multiplex PCR reads, TCRdb lists one record per CDR3 protein. There are under 350,000 distinct CDR3 sequences in the sample; about 91% occur only once, and over 0.065% lies in the top ten. Sequencing was carried out using CD4+ T cells from PBMCs. These receptors were obtained from a human donor with multiple sclerosis.

The rearrangement joins TRBV2 to TRBJ1-1; tentatively, D is TRBD1 (5 bases). The germline V and J ends were trimmed by 7 bases and 3 bases, with 15 bases remaining between them. The length of the CDR3 is 14 residues. Germline assignment: CDR1 SNHLY and CDR2 FYNNEI. CDR3 sequence (DNA): TGTGCCAGCATGGACACGCCGGAGTACACTGAAGCTTTCTTT. Amino acids: CASMDTPEYTEAFF. The whole variable domain, remainder taken from reference TRBV2 and TRBJ1-1, is EPEVTQTPSHQVTQMGQEVILRCVPISNHLYFYWYRQILGQKVEFLVSFYNNEISEKSEIFDDQFSVERPDGSNFTLKIRSTKLEDSAMYFCASMDTPEYTEAFFGQGTRLTVV.

The chain links TRBV10-2 to TRBJ1-5; D gene unclear. The V gene lost 7 bases and the J gene lost 9 bases, with 13 bases spanning the gap. Per the germline V gene, CDR1 is WSHSY and CDR2 is SAAADI. The CDR3 runs 12 residues. This chain's CDR3 is CASNYQSWPQHF. The CDR3 DNA follows: TGCGCCAGCAATTACCAGTCGTGGCCCCAGCATTTT.

This rearrangement joins TRBV3-1 to TRBJ2-1; 11 bases line up with TRBD1. This CDR3 has 18 amino acids. Germline CDR1 and CDR2: LGHDT and YNNKEL (reference sequence). With 4 bases clipped from V and 7 bases from J, the junction kept 15 bases outside the gene matches. CDR3 in amino acids: CASSPLVPGQGEINEQFF. In DNA, the CDR3 is TGTGCCAGCAGCCCCTTAGTACCGGGACAGGGGGAAATTAATGAGCAGTTCTTC.

The chain has TRBV18 and TRBJ1-4; D not resolved. The CDR3 is made up of 12 amino acids. Deletions cut 2 bases from V and 16 bases from J, with 14 bases between. CDR1 is KGHSH, CDR2 LQKENI, per germline. The CDR3 reads CASSPSGGRRFF. The CDR3 DNA reads TGTGCCAGCTCACCATCGGGTGGCAGGCGGTTTTTT.

V usage is TRBV18 and J usage is TRBJ1-2; 7 nucleotides line up with TRBD1. The length of the CDR3 is 14 residues. Germline V lookup: CDR1 KGHSH, CDR2 LQKENI. With V trimmed by 6 bases and J by 8 bases, 12 bases remained unmatched. The CDR3 region is CASSPSEGAHGYTF. CDR3 in DNA: TGTGCCAGCTCCCCCTCCGAGGGGGCCCACGGCTACACCTTC.

J is TRBJ2-3 and V is TRBV6-2 or TRBV6-3, with 7 bases identical to TRBD2. This CDR3 has 14 amino acids. CDR1 and CDR2 from the germline V gene are MNHEY and SVGEGT. The trim removed 3 bases at V and 8 bases at J, leaving 8 bases unmatched. CDR3 residues: CASSYTAGAGTQYF. In DNA, the CDR3 is TGTGCCAGCAGTTATACGGCGGGAGCTGGTACGCAGTATTTT.

The chain is built from TRBV19 and TRBJ2-1, with no clear D. V was clipped by 2 bases and J by 3 bases, with 8 bases between them. This CDR3 comprises 14 residues. The germline V gene encodes CDR1 LNHDA and CDR2 SQIVND (reference sequence). The CDR3 coding sequence is TGTGCCAGTAGTATAAGGGTCAGCTACAATGAGCAGTTCTTC. Amino acid sequence: CASSIRVSYNEQFF.

The V gene is TRBV5-1, the J gene TRBJ2-1, with TRBD1 as a possible D gene (5 bases). The V end was cut by 5 bases, the J end by 3 bases, with 12 bases between. CDR1 and CDR2 (germline): SGHRS, YFSETQ. CDR3 length: 14 residues. The CDR3 sequence is CASRGDWGYNEQFF. CDR3 DNA sequence: TGCGCCAGCAGAGGGGATTGGGGCTACAATGAGCAGTTCTTC.

The V and J genes are TRBV5-1 and TRBJ1-3; no definite D call. In germline, CDR1 is SGHRS, CDR2 YFSETQ. The length of the CDR3 is 14 residues. V lost 4 bases, J lost 4 bases, and 12 bases lay in between. The CDR3 nucleotides are TGCGCCAGCAGCCCCGGGAACCTCGGAAACACCATATATTTT. It encodes CASSPGNLGNTIYF.

The chain joins TRBV20-1 to TRBJ2-7; TRBD2 agrees at 8 bases. Unmatched junction bases numbered 8, after V lost 3 bases and J lost 4 bases. The germline gives CDR1 DFQATT, CDR2 SNEGSKA (reference sequence). This CDR3 comprises 14 residues. The CDR3 loop reads CSASRVSGDYEQYF. Written as DNA, the CDR3 is TGCAGTGCTAGCCGGGTTAGCGGGGATTACGAGCAGTACTTC.

The chain combines TRBV14 with TRBJ2-5; D not certain. Looked up from germline, CDR1 is SGHDN and CDR2 is FVKESK. Trimming removed 0 bases at V and 4 bases at J, with 9 bases between. The CDR3 loop spans 14 amino acids. CDR3 loop: CASSQDPPPETQYF. Written as DNA, the CDR3 is TGTGCCAGCAGCCAAGATCCCCCCCCAGAGACCCAGTACTTC.

CDR3 bases: TGTGCCAGCAATCAAGCGCCCAGCTCCTACAATGAGCAGTTCTTC. Translated: CASNQAPSSYNEQFF. The chain is built from TRBV6-1 and TRBJ2-1; D is ambiguous. V was cut by 7 bases and J by 0 bases, with 13 bases left in between. In germline, CDR1 is MNHNS, CDR2 SASEGT. The length of the CDR3 is 15 residues.

The chain is built from TRBV7-8 and TRBJ2-7; 7 bases are a match to TRBD1. Unmatched junction bases numbered 8, after V lost 5 bases and J lost 1 base. Germline V gene data show CDR1 as SGHVS and CDR2 as FQNEAQ. The CDR3 sequence is 15 residues long. The chain's CDR3 is CASSPLGGESYEQYF. Written as DNA, the CDR3 is TGTGCCAGCAGCCCCTTAGGGGGCGAATCCTACGAGCAGTACTTC.

This sequence joins TRBV29-1 and TRBJ2-6; D is uncertain. The germline V gene has CDR1 SQVTM and CDR2 ANQGSEA. V gave up 5 bases and J gave up 0 bases, with 2 bases separating them. This CDR3 comprises 12 residues. Here the CDR3 DNA reads TGCAGCGTTCTCTCTGGGGCCAACGTCCTGACTTTC. Translated: CSVLSGANVLTF.

V is TRBV11-3 and J is TRBJ1-6, with a possible D match to TRBD1 (6 bases). V lost 2 bases, J lost 16 bases, and 15 bases lay in between. The V gene's germline CDR1 is SGHNT and CDR2 YENEEA. The CDR3 totals 13 residues. The CDR3 DNA follows: TGTGCCAGCAGCTTATCTGGAGGGACAACACTCCACTTT. This sequence encodes CASSLSGGTTLHF.

The chain combines TRBV5-1 with TRBJ1-4; D unresolved. The germline V gene has CDR1 SGHRS and CDR2 YFSETQ. The CDR3 extends over 14 amino acids. Trimming took 5 bases from V and 3 from J, leaving 11 bases between them. The CDR3 loop reads CASREAPANEKLFF. CDR3 in DNA: TGCGCCAGCAGGGAGGCGCCGGCTAATGAAAAACTGTTTTTT.

This clonotype was seen a single time. The rearrangement links TRBV2 to TRBJ1-2, with unresolved D. From germline, CDR1 is SNHLY and CDR2 FYNNEI. The V end lost 3 bases, the J end lost 7 bases, and 15 bases lay between the germline ends. This CDR3 spans 14 amino acids. Here the CDR3 DNA reads TGTGCCAGCAGTGACCGGCAGGCACTCGTTGGCTACACCTTC. Translation gives CASSDRQALVGYTF. Drawing the rest from reference TRBV2 and TRBJ1-2, the complete variable domain is EPEVTQTPSHQVTQMGQEVILRCVPISNHLYFYWYRQILGQKVEFLVSFYNNEISEKSEIFDDQFSVERPDGSNFTLKIRSTKLEDSAMYFCASSDRQALVGYTFGSGTRLTVV.